A selection of T cell receptor beta chains follows, all from one sample in a study of CD4 and CD8 cells across lung adenocarcinoma regions. MiXCR, run by TCRdb on the PCR reads, gives a single entry per CDR3 protein. The sample has some 20,000 distinct CDR3 sequences, about half seen once. Sample: CD8+ T cells from the center of a lung tumor. All receptors come from a female donor with lung adenocarcinoma. The CD4 and CD8 labels of this study may be unreliable. Both conserved end residues are trimmed from each CDR3. Expanded clones get a size class; other rows say once, few or many, or leave the size out.

v_call clone_size cdr3_aa
TRBV6-1 . ASGRALETQY
TRBV27 few ASSFASGVYNEQF
TRBV10-3 many AIRGSQETQY
TRBV6-4 . ARGPAGGRQDTQY
TRBV7-2 . ASSNYGPEGGELF
TRBV6-1 . ASSEVGSTDTQY
TRBV20-1 . SARMTSGRGQY
TRBV27 . ASSPDRAYTETQY
TRBV6-1 once ASRGRGGASTEAQY
TRBV12-3/TRBV12-4 . ASSSTTGAEAF
TRBV6-1 . ASSSLTFDRDGFYGPDTQY
TRBV4-2 . ASSQAPGANYGYT
TRBV20-1 many SAAGGEGGLSSYNEQF
TRBV4-1 many ASSQVGGGRQETQY
TRBV6-8 few ASSPRASFFGNQPQH
TRBV27 . ASRPRGMGATGMQY
TRBV25-1 . ASTPGNTEAF
TRBV10-3 once AWGTRAKDIQY
TRBV27 many ASSNFERGRNTGELF
TRBV10-3 . ATYKPGLAGNEQF
TRBV6-1 . ASTAHGGRDKETQY
TRBV27 . ASSSRRGEPQH
TRBV6-1 . ASSERILAGVGNEQF
TRBV6-1 few AGRGGRALGTQY
TRBV6-5 many ASSYLPTGRSDTQY
TRBV12-3/TRBV12-4 . ASRSGTGKRETQY
TRBV6-1 medium-sized ASSNTGTGYGYT
TRBV6-1 many ASTLSGTGELF
TRBV6-5 few ASIRDRGRSRQETQY
TRBV25-1 few ASSGTIGTGGREQF
TRBV5-1 . ASSFWLAQGTQY
TRBV15 . ATSRANRANTEAF
TRBV6-1 . ASREPSGANDQS
TRBV6-8 . ASQGRGSTNTQY
TRBV19 . ASSANTGGANYGYT
TRBV10-1 . ASSGLAGGQY
TRBV27 . GSSDYDTQY
TRBV12-3/TRBV12-4 . ARRLRAKDIQY
TRBV6-1 many AVMRQDSYEQY
TRBV6-1 . ASRGGATDTDEQF
TRBV10-3 . ATLIDSGNTIY
TRBV6-5 . ASSYLSDRGPYTQY
TRBV27 medium-sized ASSLDFYNEQF
TRBV27 medium-sized ASRGGYSGNTIY
TRBV11-1 . ASSLAVPHGTGELY
TRBV10-3 . ATGPWGKNIQY
TRBV4-2 many ASSPSGVTQETQY
TRBV12-3/TRBV12-4 . ASSNPGTGLCGPNMQY
TRBV6-5 few ASSYSNPGAAEQY
TRBV7-2 medium-sized ASSFPGSVQF
TRBV6-1 . ASRTSGADAQT
TRBV10-3 few AIRGLVYNEQF